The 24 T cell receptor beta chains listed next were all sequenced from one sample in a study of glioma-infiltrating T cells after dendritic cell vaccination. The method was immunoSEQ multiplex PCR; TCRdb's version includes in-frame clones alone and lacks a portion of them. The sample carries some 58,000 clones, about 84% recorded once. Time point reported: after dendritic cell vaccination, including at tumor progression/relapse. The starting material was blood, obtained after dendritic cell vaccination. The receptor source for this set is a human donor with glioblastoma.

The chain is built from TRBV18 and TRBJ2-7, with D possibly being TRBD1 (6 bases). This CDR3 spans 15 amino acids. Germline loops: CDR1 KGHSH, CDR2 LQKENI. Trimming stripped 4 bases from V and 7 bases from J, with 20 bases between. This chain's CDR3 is CASSLVAQGSDEQYF. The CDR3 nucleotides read TGTGCCAGCTCACTGGTGGCACAGGGATCTGATGAGCAGTACTTC.

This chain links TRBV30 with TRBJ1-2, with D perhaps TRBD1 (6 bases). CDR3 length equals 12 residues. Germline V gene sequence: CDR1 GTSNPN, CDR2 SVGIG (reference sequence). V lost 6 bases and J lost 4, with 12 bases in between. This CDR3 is CACLTGPYGYTF. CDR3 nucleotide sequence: TGTGCCTGCCTCACAGGGCCCTATGGCTACACCTTC.

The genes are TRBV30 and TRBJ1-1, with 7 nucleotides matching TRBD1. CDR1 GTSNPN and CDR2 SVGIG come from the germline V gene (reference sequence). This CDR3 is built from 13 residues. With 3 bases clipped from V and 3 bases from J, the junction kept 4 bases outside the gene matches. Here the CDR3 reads CAWRGTVYTEAFF. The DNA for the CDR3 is TGTGCCTGGAGGGGGACAGTTTACACTGAAGCTTTCTTT.

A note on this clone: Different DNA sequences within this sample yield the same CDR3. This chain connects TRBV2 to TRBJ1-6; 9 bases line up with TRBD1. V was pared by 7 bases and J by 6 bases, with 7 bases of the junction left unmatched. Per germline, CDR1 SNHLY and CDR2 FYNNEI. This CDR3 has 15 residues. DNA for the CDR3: TGTGCCAGCAAGGACAGGGGCAGCACTAATTCACCCCTCCACTTT. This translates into CASKDRGSTNSPLHF.

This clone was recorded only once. Written as DNA, the CDR3 is TGTGCCTGGAGTGGGGGAGGGTTCGAGGAAGCTTTCTTT. It codes for CAWSGGGFEEAFF. The chain joins TRBV30 to TRBJ1-1; D not resolved. This CDR3 is built from 13 residues. V lost 1 base and J lost 8, with 14 bases in between. The germline V gene encodes CDR1 GTSNPN and CDR2 SVGIG (reference sequence).

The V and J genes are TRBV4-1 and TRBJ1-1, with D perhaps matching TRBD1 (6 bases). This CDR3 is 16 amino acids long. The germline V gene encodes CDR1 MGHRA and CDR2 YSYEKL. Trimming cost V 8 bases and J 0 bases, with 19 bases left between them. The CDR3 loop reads CASRVKSDSLNTEAFF. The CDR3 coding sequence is TGCGCCAGCCGAGTTAAATCGGACAGCCTGAACACTGAAGCTTTCTTT.

CDR3 DNA sequence: TGTGCCAGCAGTACAGACAACTATGGCTACACCTTC. This sequence encodes CASSTDNYGYTF. V usage is TRBV7-9 and J usage is TRBJ1-2; no firm D call. Trimming removed 6 bases from V and 2 bases from J, with 7 bases in between. In germline, CDR1 is SEHNR, CDR2 FQNEAQ (reference sequence). The CDR3 sequence is 12 residues long.

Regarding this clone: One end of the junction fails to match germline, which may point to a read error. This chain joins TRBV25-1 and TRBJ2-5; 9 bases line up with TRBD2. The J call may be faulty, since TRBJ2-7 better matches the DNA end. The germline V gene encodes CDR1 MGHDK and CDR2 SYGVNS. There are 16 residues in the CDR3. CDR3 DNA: TGTGCCGGCAGTGAATCTGAGGTAGCGGGGGTACACGAGCAGTACTTC. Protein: CAGSESEVAGVHEQYF.

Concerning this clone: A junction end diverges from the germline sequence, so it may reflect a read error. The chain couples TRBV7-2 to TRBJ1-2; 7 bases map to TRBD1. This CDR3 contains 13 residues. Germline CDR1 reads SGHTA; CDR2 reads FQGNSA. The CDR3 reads CASSLGVQGPLYF. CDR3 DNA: TGTGCCAGCAGCTTAGGAGTACAGGGGCCGTTGTACTTC.

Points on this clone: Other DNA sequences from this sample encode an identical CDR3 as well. The CDR3 here is CASSLTAQETQYF. The CDR3 coding sequence is TGTGCCAGCAGCTTAACAGCCCAAGAGACCCAGTACTTC. The chain has TRBV7-3 and TRBJ2-5, with D uncertain. V shed 0 bases and J shed 1 base, with 3 bases lying between them. Germline V gene lookup returns CDR1 SGHTA and CDR2 FQGTGA. The CDR3 runs 13 residues.

CDR3 in DNA: TGTGCCAGCAGCGCGGACAGATTGAACACTGAAGCTTTCTTT. Translation: CASSADRLNTEAFF. The rearrangement joins TRBV9 to TRBJ1-1; tentative D call: TRBD1 (6 bases). Germline loops: CDR1 SGDLS, CDR2 YYNGEE. Trimming cost V 3 bases and J 0 bases, with 9 bases left between them. This CDR3 is 14 amino acids long. Together with reference TRBV9 and TRBJ1-1, the CDR3 gives the full variable domain: DSGVTQTPKHLITATGQRVTLRCSPRSGDLSVYWYQQSLDQGLQFLIQYYNGEERAKGNILERFSAQQFPDLHSELNLSSLELGDSALYFCASSADRLNTEAFFGQGTRLTVV.

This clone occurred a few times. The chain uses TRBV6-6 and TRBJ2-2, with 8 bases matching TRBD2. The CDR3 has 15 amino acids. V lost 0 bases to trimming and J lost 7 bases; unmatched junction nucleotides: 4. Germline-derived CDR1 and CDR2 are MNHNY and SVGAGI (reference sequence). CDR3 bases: TGTGCCAGCAGTTACTCGCCGCTAGCGGGCGGGGAGCTGTTTTTT. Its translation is CASSYSPLAGGELFF.

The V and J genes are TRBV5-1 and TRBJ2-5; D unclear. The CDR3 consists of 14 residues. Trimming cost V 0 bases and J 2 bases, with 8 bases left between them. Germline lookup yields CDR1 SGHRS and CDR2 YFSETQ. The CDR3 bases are TGCGCCAGCAGCTTGGTGTCTAGACAAGAGACCCAGTACTTC. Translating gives CASSLVSRQETQYF.

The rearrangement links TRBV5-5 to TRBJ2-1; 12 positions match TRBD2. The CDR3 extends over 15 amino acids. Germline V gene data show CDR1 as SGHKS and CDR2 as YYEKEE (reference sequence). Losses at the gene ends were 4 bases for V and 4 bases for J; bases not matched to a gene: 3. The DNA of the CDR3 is TGTGCCAGCAGCGCGGGGACTAGCGGGTACAATGAGCAGTTCTTC. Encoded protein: CASSAGTSGYNEQFF.

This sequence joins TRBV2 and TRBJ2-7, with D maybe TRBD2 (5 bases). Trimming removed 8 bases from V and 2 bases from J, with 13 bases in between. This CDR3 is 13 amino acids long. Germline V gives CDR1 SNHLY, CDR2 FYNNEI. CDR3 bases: TGTGCCAGCTACGGGATAGGACCCTACGAGCAGTACTTC. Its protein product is CASYGIGPYEQYF. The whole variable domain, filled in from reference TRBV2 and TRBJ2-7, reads EPEVTQTPSHQVTQMGQEVILRCVPISNHLYFYWYRQILGQKVEFLVSFYNNEISEKSEIFDDQFSVERPDGSNFTLKIRSTKLEDSAMYFCASYGIGPYEQYFGPGTRLTVT.

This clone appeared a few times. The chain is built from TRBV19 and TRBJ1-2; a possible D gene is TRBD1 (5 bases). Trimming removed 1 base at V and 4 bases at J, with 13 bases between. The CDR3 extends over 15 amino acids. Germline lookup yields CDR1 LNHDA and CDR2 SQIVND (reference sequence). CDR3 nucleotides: TGTGCCAGTAGTATAGGGGGGGGAAGGGGCTATGGCTACACCTTC. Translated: CASSIGGGRGYGYTF.

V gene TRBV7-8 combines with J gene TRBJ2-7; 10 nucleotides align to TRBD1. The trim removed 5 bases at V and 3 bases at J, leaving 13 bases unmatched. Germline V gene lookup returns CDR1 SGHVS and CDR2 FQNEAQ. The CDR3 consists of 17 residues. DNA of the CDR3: TGTGCCAGCAGCCTCTATGACTTCGGACAGGGGGTCTACGAGCAGTACTTC. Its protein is CASSLYDFGQGVYEQYF.

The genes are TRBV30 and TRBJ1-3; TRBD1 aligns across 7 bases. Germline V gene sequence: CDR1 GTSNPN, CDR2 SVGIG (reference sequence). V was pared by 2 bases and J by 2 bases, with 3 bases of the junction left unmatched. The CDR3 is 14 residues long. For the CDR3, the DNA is TGTGCCTGGAGTCGACAGGGAGCTGGAAACACCATATATTTT. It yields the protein CAWSRQGAGNTIYF. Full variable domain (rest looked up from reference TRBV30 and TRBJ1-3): SQTIHQWPATLVQPVGSPLSLECTVEGTSNPNLYWYRQAAGRGLQLLFYSVGIGQISSEVPQNLSASRPQDRQFILSSKKLLLSDSGFYLCAWSRQGAGNTIYFGEGSWLTVV.

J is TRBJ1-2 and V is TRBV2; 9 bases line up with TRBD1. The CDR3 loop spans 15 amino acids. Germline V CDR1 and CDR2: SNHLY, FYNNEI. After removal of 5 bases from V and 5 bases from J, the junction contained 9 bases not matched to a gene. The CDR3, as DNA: TGTGCCAGCAGTTCTTCCCCGGGACAGGGTTATGGCTACACCTTC. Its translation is CASSSSPGQGYGYTF.

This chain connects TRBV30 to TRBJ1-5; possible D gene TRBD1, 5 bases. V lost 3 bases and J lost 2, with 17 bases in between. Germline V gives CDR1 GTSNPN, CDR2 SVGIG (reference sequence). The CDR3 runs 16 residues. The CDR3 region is CAWRQTGGGGNQPQHF. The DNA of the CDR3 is TGTGCCTGGAGACAAACCGGGGGTGGGGGCAATCAGCCCCAGCATTTT.

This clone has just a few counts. CDR3 coding DNA: TGTGCCAGCGGAGGACAGGGCACCTACGAGCAGTACTTC. Translated, it gives CASGGQGTYEQYF. The J gene is TRBJ2-7, the V gene TRBV25-1; 8 positions match TRBD1. V shed 8 bases and J 2 bases; nucleotides not matched to a gene: 5. There are 13 residues in the CDR3. Germline CDR1 and CDR2: MGHDK and SYGVNS.

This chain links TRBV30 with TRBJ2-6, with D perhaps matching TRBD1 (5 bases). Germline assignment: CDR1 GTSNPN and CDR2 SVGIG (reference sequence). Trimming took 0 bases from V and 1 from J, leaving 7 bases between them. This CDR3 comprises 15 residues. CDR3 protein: CAWSVGVSGANVLTF. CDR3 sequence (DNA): TGTGCCTGGAGTGTAGGGGTGTCTGGGGCCAACGTCCTGACTTTC.

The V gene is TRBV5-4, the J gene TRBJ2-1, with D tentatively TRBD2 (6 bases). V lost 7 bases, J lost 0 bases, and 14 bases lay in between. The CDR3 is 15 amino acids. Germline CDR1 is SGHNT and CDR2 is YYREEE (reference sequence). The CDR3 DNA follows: TGTGCCAGCGGATGGGACTCCAGCTCCTACAATGAGCAGTTCTTC. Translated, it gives CASGWDSSSYNEQFF.

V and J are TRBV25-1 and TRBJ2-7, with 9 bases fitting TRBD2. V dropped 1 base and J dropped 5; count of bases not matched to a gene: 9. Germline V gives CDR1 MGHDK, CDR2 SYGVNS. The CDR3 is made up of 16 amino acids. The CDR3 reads CASSESEVAGVHEQYF. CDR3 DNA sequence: TGTGCCAGCAGTGAATCTGAGGTAGCGGGGGTACACGAGCAGTACTTC.